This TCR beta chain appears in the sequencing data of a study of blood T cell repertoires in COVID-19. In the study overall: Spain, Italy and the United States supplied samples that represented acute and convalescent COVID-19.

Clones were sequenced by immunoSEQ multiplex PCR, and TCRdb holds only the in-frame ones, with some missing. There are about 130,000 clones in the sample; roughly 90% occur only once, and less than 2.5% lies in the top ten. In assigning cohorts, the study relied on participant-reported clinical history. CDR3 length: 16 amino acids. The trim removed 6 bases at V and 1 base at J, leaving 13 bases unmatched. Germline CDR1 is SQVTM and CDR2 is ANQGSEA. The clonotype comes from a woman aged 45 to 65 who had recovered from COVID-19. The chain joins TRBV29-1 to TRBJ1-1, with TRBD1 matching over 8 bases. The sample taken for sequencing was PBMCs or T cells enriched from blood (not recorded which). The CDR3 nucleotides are TGCAGCGTACTACCGGGACAGGCCGCGGAGAACACTGAAGCTTTCTTT. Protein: CSVLPGQAAENTEAFF.